This T cell receptor (beta chain) was recovered during a study of Graves' ophthalmopathy and Graves' hyperthyroidism. As regards this clonotype: One junction end does not reproduce the germline sequence, and a read error may be involved.

Germline assignment: CDR1 SGDLS and CDR2 YYNGEE. The CDR3 consists of 14 residues. RNA transcripts served as template for amplifying TCR beta CDR3 sequences. Second-round multiplex PCR came after first-round RT-PCR with HTBI primers. TCRdb processed the multiplex PCR reads anew with MiXCR; each CDR3 protein has one entry. The table records over a million distinct CDR3 sequences, around a third of them present only once. This rearrangement joins TRBV9 to TRBJ1-1; possibly TRBD1 for D (5 bases). The receptor was isolated from an adult man with Graves' hyperthyroidism. The source material was peripheral blood or thyroid tissue (not recorded which). CDR3 amino acids: CASSLGQVNTEALF. Written as DNA, the CDR3 is TGTGCCAGCAGCTTAGGACAAGTGAACACTGAAGCTCTCTTT.